These 11 T cell receptor beta chains came from one sample sequenced in a study of molecular identifiers for immune sequencing clone quantification. MiXCR, run by TCRdb on the PCR reads, gives a single entry per CDR3 protein. The sample holds more than 550,000 distinct CDR3 sequences; 25% are singletons and the top ten take about 0.84%. The source material was naive CD8+ T cells from blood, with Jurkat cell RNA spiked in. Subset defined: FACS-sorted CD8+CD4-CCR7+CD45RA+ naive T cells. These receptors came from a human donor in good health. Some libraries in this study had Jurkat cell RNA spiked in.

This clonotype has at least ten counts. The gene calls are TRBV15 and TRBJ2-7; perhaps D is TRBD1 or TRBD2 (6 bases each). V lost 5 bases and J 5 bases, leaving 13 bases between the germline ends. Germline V gives CDR1 LNHNV, CDR2 YYDKDF (reference sequence). CDR3 length equals 13 residues. CDR3 protein: CATSYTGRHEQYF. CDR3 DNA: TGTGCCACCAGCTATACAGGGAGGCACGAGCAGTACTTC.

This chain connects TRBV19 to TRBJ1-2; D perhaps matches TRBD1 (6 bases). The CDR3 is 14 amino acids. V was cut by 1 base and J by 3 bases, with 9 bases left in between. Germline V CDR1 and CDR2: LNHDA, SQIVND (reference sequence). Here the CDR3 DNA reads TGTGCCAGTAGTATAGCGTGGACAGACTATGGCTACACCTTC. Amino acids: CASSIAWTDYGYTF.

This clonotype has ten or more counts. CDR3 amino acids: CASTTSVGYGQPQHF. The CDR3 DNA is TGTGCCAGCACGACGAGCGTGGGTTACGGTCAGCCCCAGCATTTT. The gene calls are TRBV6-2 or TRBV6-3 and TRBJ1-5, with D uncertain. V shed 7 bases and J shed 6 bases, with 19 bases lying between them. CDR1 is MNHEY, CDR2 SVGEGT, per germline. This CDR3 spans 15 amino acids.

V and J are TRBV3-1 and TRBJ1-6, with TRBD1 matching over 10 bases. The germline V gene encodes CDR1 LGHDT and CDR2 YNNKEL (reference sequence). V shed 7 bases, J shed 10 bases, and the junction held 13 bases outside the gene matches. The CDR3 has 16 amino acids. The CDR3 loop is CASTINYGTGESPLHF. CDR3 DNA: TGTGCCAGCACCATTAACTATGGGACAGGGGAATCACCCCTCCACTTT. The whole variable domain, remainder taken from reference TRBV3-1 and TRBJ1-6, is DTAVSQTPKYLVTQMGNDKSIKCEQNLGHDTMYWYKQDSKKFLKIMFSYNNKELIINETVPNRFSPKSPDKAHLNLHINSLELGDSAVYFCASTINYGTGESPLHFGNGTRLTVT.

The chain links TRBV4-1 to TRBJ2-1, with D perhaps TRBD2 (6 bases). CDR1 is MGHRA, CDR2 YSYEKL, per germline. The CDR3 has 14 residues. V lost 4 bases and J 5 bases, leaving 12 bases between the germline ends. The CDR3 is CASSLPGENNEQFF. In DNA form, the CDR3 reads TGCGCCAGCAGCCTCCCGGGGGAGAACAATGAGCAGTTCTTC.

The J gene is TRBJ2-6, the V gene TRBV6-5; D remains unclear. The CDR3 loop spans 16 amino acids. Germline-derived CDR1 and CDR2 are MNHEY and SVGAGI. The V gene lost 2 bases and the J gene lost 0 bases, with 8 bases spanning the gap. CDR3 DNA sequence: TGTGCCAGCAGTTACGGGCTAAGCTCTGGGGCCAACGTCCTGACTTTC. It translates to CASSYGLSSGANVLTF.

The chain is built from TRBV4-3 and TRBJ2-1; 7 bases are a match to TRBD2. V lost 4 bases, J lost 2 bases, and 8 bases stayed unmatched. Germline V gene lookup returns CDR1 LGHNA and CDR2 YSLEER. The CDR3 spans 16 residues. This CDR3 is CASSPSRLAAYNEQFF. The CDR3 region has the DNA TGCGCCAGCAGCCCCTCCAGGCTAGCGGCCTACAATGAGCAGTTCTTC.

With regard to this clonotype: A clone one base away is much larger, so this may be a read error. The chain joins TRBV13 to TRBJ2-7, with D perhaps matching TRBD1 (5 bases). CDR1 is PRHDT, CDR2 FYEKMQ, per germline (reference sequence). The CDR3 length is 14 residues. The DNA of the CDR3 is TGTGCCAGCAGCCTCATCGACAGCTCCTGCGAGCAGTACTTC. Translating it yields CASSLIDSSCEQYF.

About this clonotype: This is likely a read error, given that the CDR3 carries no conserved phenylalanine or tryptophan at its end. The rearrangement uses TRBV2 and TRBJ2-7; D may correspond to TRBD1 or TRBD2 (5 bases each). Trimming took 6 bases from V and 1 from J, leaving 16 bases between them. Germline V gives CDR1 SNHLY, CDR2 FYNNEI. This CDR3 has 15 residues. Here the CDR3 DNA reads TGTGCCAGCAGCGGGTCGAGGGACCTTTCCTACGAGCAGTACCTC. Its translation is CASSGSRDLSYEQYL.

This clonotype was found a few times. V usage is TRBV12-3 or TRBV12-4 and J usage is TRBJ1-5; D not certain. V was clipped by 7 bases and J by 4 bases, with 14 bases between them. The CDR3 loop spans 14 amino acids. CDR3 DNA: TGTGCCAGCACCCTCGGGCGGAATAATCAGCCCCAGCATTTT. Encoded protein: CASTLGRNNQPQHF.

This clonotype has just a few counts. The chain joins TRBV4-3 to TRBJ1-5; possibly TRBD1 for D (5 bases). CDR1 is LGHNA and CDR2 is YSLEER in the germline V gene. The V gene lost 0 bases and the J gene lost 0 bases, with 12 bases spanning the gap. There are 17 residues in the CDR3. The CDR3 nucleotides are TGCGCCAGCAGCCAAGATTTGGGGGATTATAGCAATCAGCCCCAGCATTTT. It yields the protein CASSQDLGDYSNQPQHF.